This T cell receptor beta chain was observed in a study of blood T cell repertoires in COVID-19. Study as a whole: Some COVID-19 samples were acute and others convalescent; all came from the United States, Italy and Spain.

Contact with a PCR-confirmed or clinician-diagnosed COVID-19 case occurred within 2 weeks of entry. Germline CDR1 is SGHTA and CDR2 is FQGNSA. V was trimmed by 4 bases and J by 2 bases, leaving 14 bases between them. The CDR3 has 15 amino acids. Clones were sequenced by immunoSEQ multiplex PCR, and TCRdb holds only the in-frame ones, with some missing. The data hold 350,000 to 450,000 clones, with roughly 92% observed a single time. Source material: PBMCs or T cells enriched from blood (not recorded which). The chain joins TRBV7-2 to TRBJ1-1, with no clear D. The receptor was isolated from a woman aged 40 to 50 who had been exposed to COVID-19. CDR3 sequence: CASSYSVTRNTEAFF. In DNA form, the CDR3 reads TGTGCCAGCAGCTATTCAGTTACCCGAAACACTGAAGCTTTCTTT.